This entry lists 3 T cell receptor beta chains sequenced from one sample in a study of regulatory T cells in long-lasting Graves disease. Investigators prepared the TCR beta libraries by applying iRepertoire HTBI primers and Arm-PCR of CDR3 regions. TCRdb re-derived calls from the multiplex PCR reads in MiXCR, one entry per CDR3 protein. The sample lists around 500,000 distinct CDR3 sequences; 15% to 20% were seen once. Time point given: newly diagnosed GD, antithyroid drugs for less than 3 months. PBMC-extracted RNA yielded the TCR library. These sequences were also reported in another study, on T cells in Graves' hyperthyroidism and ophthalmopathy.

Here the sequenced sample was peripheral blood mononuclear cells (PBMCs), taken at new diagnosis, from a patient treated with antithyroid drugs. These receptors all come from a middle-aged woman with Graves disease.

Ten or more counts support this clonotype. Here the CDR3 reads CASSPGAAKSGELFF. Here the CDR3 DNA reads TGTGCCAGCAGTCCAGGGGCAGCGAAGTCCGGGGAGCTGTTTTTT. The rearrangement joins TRBV12-3 or TRBV12-4 to TRBJ2-2; possible D gene TRBD1, 6 bases. This CDR3 region has 15 residues. The germline V and J ends were trimmed by 5 bases and 6 bases, with 16 bases remaining between them.

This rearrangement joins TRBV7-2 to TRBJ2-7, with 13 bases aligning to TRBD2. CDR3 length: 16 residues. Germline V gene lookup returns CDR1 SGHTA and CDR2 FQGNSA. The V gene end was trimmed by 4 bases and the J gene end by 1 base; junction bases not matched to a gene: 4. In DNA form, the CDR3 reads TGTGCCAGCAGCTCTGGGACTAGCGGGGTTTCCTACGAGCAGTACTTC. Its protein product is CASSSGTSGVSYEQYF.

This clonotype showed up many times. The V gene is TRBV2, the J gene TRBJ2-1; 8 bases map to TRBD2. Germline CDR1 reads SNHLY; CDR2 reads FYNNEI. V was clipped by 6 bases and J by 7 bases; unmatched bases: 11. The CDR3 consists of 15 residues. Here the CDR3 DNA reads TGTGCCAGCAGGTTCGGACTAGCCACTACAAATGAGCAGTTCTTC. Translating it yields CASRFGLATTNEQFF.